The rows below give T cell receptor beta chains drawn from one sample of a study of somatic mutations in cytotoxic T cells in rheumatoid arthritis. Sequencing used immunoSEQ multiplex PCR; TCRdb keeps in-frame clones, though not all of them. The profile shows more than 35,000 clones, approximately 84% of them singletons. The sample was CD8+ T cells sorted from blood. The receptors originated from a man aged 40-50 years in good health. Both conserved end residues are part of each CDR3. D genes are given only for firm matches. A clone size is listed for some rows: how often the clone was seen (once, few, many), or a class if it is expanded.

TRBJ1-1 | . | TRBV29-1 | . | CSGHARMNTEAFF | TGCAGCGGCCACGCTCGGATGAACACTGAAGCTTTCTTT
TRBJ2-7 | TRBD1 | TRBV27 | . | CASSLVGRQGSREQYF | TGTGCCAGCAGTTTAGTGGGCAGACAGGGTTCGAGAGAGCAGTACTTC
TRBJ2-2 | TRBD2 | TRBV9 | . | CASSVVSGLTTGELFF | TGTGCCAGCAGCGTAGTTTCGGGACTAACCACCGGGGAGCTGTTTTTT
TRBJ2-7 | . | TRBV7-6 | . | CASSLEEAGEQYF | TGTGCCAGCAGCTTAGAAGAGGCGGGGGAGCAGTACTTC
TRBJ2-3 | TRBD2 | TRBV5-8 | . | CASTPWGLARMTDTQYF | TGTGCCAGCACCCCGTGGGGACTAGCGAGAATGACAGATACGCAGTATTTT
TRBJ1-4 | . | TRBV28 | . | CASSFSKEKLFF | TGTGCCAGCAGTTTTTCGAAGGAAAAACTGTTTTTT
TRBJ2-7 | TRBD2 | TRBV9 | . | CASSVEAGGLYEQYF | TGTGCCAGCAGCGTAGAGGCGGGAGGACTCTACGAGCAGTACTTC
TRBJ2-7 | TRBD2 | TRBV27 | few | CASSFQGGRAYEQYF | TGTGCCAGCAGTTTCCAGGGCGGGAGAGCCTACGAGCAGTACTTC
TRBJ1-5 | TRBD1 | TRBV2 | . | CASTKTGEGSQPQHF | TGTGCCAGCACTAAGACAGGGGAGGGAAGTCAGCCCCAGCATTTT
TRBJ2-2 | TRBD2 | TRBV11-2 | . | CASSLGVGGVGELFF | TGTGCCAGCAGCTTAGGTGTGGGAGGGGTCGGGGAGCTGTTTTTT
TRBJ2-1 | TRBD2 | TRBV4-3 | once | CASSQEGAGGGYEQFF | TGCGCCAGCAGCCAAGAGGGAGCGGGAGGGGGATATGAGCAGTTCTTC
TRBJ1-1 | . | TRBV2 | . | CASSSHRNTEAFF | TGTGCCAGCTCAAGCCATCGGAACACTGAAGCTTTCTTT
TRBJ2-7 | TRBD2 | TRBV10-3 | . | CAISEMGGSAYEQYF | TGTGCCATCAGTGAGATGGGCGGGAGCGCCTACGAGCAGTACTTC
TRBJ2-3 | TRBD2 | TRBV9 | . | CASSATFSGTRVTDTQYF | TGTGCCAGCAGCGCAACCTTCTCCGGGACTAGAGTCACAGATACGCAGTATTTT
TRBJ1-1 | . | TRBV4-1 | . | CASSQNRDKNTEAFF | TGCGCCAGCAGCCAAAACCGGGACAAGAACACTGAAGCTTTCTTT
TRBJ2-3 | . | TRBV29-1 | . | CSVVDNLREGTDTQYF | TGCAGCGTCGTTGATAATCTGAGGGAGGGCACAGATACGCAGTATTTT
TRBJ2-2 | TRBD2 | TRBV7-9 | once | CANQREANTGELFF | TGTGCCAACCAGCGGGAGGCGAACACCGGGGAGCTGTTTTTT
TRBJ2-7 | TRBD1 | TRBV14 | . | CASSGQGAYEQYF | TGTGCCAGCAGCGGACAGGGGGCCTACGAGCAGTACTTC
TRBJ2-7 | . | TRBV27 | . | CASSLSSPPREQYF | TGTGCCAGCAGTTTATCGAGCCCCCCCCGGGAGCAGTACTTC
TRBJ1-4 | . | TRBV30 | . | CAWSDVTNEKLFF | TGTGCCTGGAGTGATGTAACTAATGAAAAACTGTTTTTT
TRBJ2-2 | TRBD1 | TRBV6-4 | once | CASSDSDRGNTGELFF | TGTGCCAGCAGTGACTCGGACAGGGGGAACACCGGGGAGCTGTTTTTT
TRBJ2-1 | TRBD1 | TRBV4-1 | . | CASSLYGTGGDEQFF | TGCGCCAGCAGCCTATACGGGACAGGGGGGGATGAGCAGTTCTTC
TRBJ2-1 | TRBD1 | TRBV9 | . | CASRYGQELFF | TGTGCCAGCAGATACGGACAGGAGTTGTTCTTC
TRBJ2-3 | TRBD2 | TRBV9 | . | CASSGSGRAGADTQYF | TGTGCCAGCAGCGGTAGCGGGAGGGCCGGGGCAGATACGCAGTATTTT